Listed below are T cell receptor beta chains from one sample, sequenced in a study of T-cell reconstitution after alpha-beta-depleted transplantation in children. TCRdb ran MiXCR on the PCR reads and lists one entry per CDR3 protein. The sample carries hundreds of thousands of distinct CDR3 sequences, 15% to 20% recorded once. Sequenced here: PBMCs, mostly from graft donor cells, sampled 360 days after TCRalphabeta/CD19-depleted stem cell transplant. Receptor source: a male patient between 2 and 10 years old who had a stem cell transplant for acute lymphoblastic leukemia, so the T cells may come from the graft donor. Both conserved end residues are part of each CDR3. D genes are given only for firm matches. Expanded clones are given a class, and other clones once, few, many or no size at all.

j_call d_call clone_size v_call cdr3_nt cdr3_aa
TRBJ2-1 NA NA TRBV4-1 TGCGCCAGCAGCCAAGAAGGTTGGGTCTCCTACAATGAGCAGTTCTTC CASSQEGWVSYNEQFF
TRBJ1-5 NA NA TRBV5-8 TGTGCCAGCAGCCCGGGGACATCCTCGGGCAATCAGCCCCAGCATTTT CASSPGTSSGNQPQHF
TRBJ2-5 TRBD2 NA TRBV7-8 TGTGCCAGCAGCTTAATGGGACTAGGAGGGGAGACCCAGTACTTC CASSLMGLGGETQYF
TRBJ2-6 NA few TRBV2 TGTGCCAGCAGTGAACGAAGGGGGGCTCTCTCTGGGGCCAACGTCCTGACTTTC CASSERRGALSGANVLTF
TRBJ2-3 NA few TRBV2 TGTGCCAGCAGACGAGAAGGCGGGCGCGTCACAGATACGCAGTATTTT CASRREGGRVTDTQYF
TRBJ2-1 NA few TRBV7-2 TGTGCCAGCAGCTTAGCGCCAGTTAGGGGTTACAATGAGCAGTTCTTC CASSLAPVRGYNEQFF
TRBJ1-4 TRBD1 many TRBV4-3 TGCGCCAGCAGCACAACGGGACAGGGGAATGAAAAACTGTTTTTT CASSTTGQGNEKLFF
TRBJ1-1 NA few TRBV7-8 TGTGCCAGCAGCTTAGCGGGGACGGAGAACACTGAAGCTTTCTTT CASSLAGTENTEAFF
TRBJ2-3 NA NA TRBV20-1 TGCAGTGCTAGTAACCCAGGGGGCACAGATACGCAGTATTTT CSASNPGGTDTQYF
TRBJ2-1 TRBD2 few TRBV28 TGTGCCAGCAGGTACGAAGTCTCGAGCGGGAGAACCTACAATGAGCAGTTCTTC CASRYEVSSGRTYNEQFF
TRBJ2-7 NA NA TRBV6-1 TGTGCCAGCACTAGGCAGTCTGGCTACGAGCAGTACTTC CASTRQSGYEQYF
TRBJ2-5 NA NA TRBV5-1 TGCGCCAGCAGCTTGACCGGAGTAGGCGGGGAGACCCAGTACTTC CASSLTGVGGETQYF
TRBJ2-1 NA few TRBV28 TGTGCCAGCAGTTTAATAGGGTTTAATGAGCAGTTCTTC CASSLIGFNEQFF
TRBJ1-4 TRBD1 NA TRBV6-5 TGTGCCAGCAGTTACTCAGGGGGCACTAATGAAAAACTGTTTTTT CASSYSGGTNEKLFF
TRBJ2-5 NA few TRBV29-1 TGCAGCGTTGCCATTTGGGCAGGGGAAGAGACCCAGTACTTC CSVAIWAGEETQYF
TRBJ1-1 NA many TRBV27 TGTGCCAGCAGTTTTGGGTCCCCGAACACTGAAGCTTTCTTT CASSFGSPNTEAFF
TRBJ2-7 TRBD1 many TRBV25-1 TGTGCCAGCAGTGAGCACAACAGGGGAGAGCAGTACTTC CASSEHNRGEQYF
TRBJ1-1 NA many TRBV5-1 TGCGCCAGCAGCTTGGCCATGGGGGCTCTGAACACTGAAGCTTTCTTT CASSLAMGALNTEAFF
TRBJ1-2 NA NA TRBV28 TGTGCCAGCATGGGGGGAAGTACTGGCTACACCTTC CASMGGSTGYTF
TRBJ1-4 TRBD1 NA TRBV6-6 TGTGCCTCCAACAGGGGGGATGAAAAACTGTTTTTT CASNRGDEKLFF
TRBJ1-6 NA many TRBV6-1 TGTGCCAGCAGCTTCTGGACGGACTCCCCCCTCCACTTT CASSFWTDSPLHF
TRBJ1-1 NA many TRBV5-8 TGTGCCAGCGGTCCCGGGATTAGAATGAACACTGAAGCTTTCTTT CASGPGIRMNTEAFF
TRBJ1-1 NA NA TRBV20-1 TGCAGTGCTAGAGAGCGAGGCAGCGGAAACACTGAAGCTTTCTTT CSARERGSGNTEAFF
TRBJ2-1 TRBD2 NA TRBV4-1 TGCGCCAGCAGCCAGGGACTAGCGGGAGTGGCCTCCTACAATGAGCAGTTCTTC CASSQGLAGVASYNEQFF
TRBJ1-2 NA NA TRBV12-3/TRBV12-4 TGTGCCAGCAGTGTACTGCGGGCTTCCCAAGGTGGCTACACCTTC CASSVLRASQGGYTF
TRBJ1-1 NA NA TRBV28 TGTGCCAGCAGTTTTGGGGGCTTAGACGGCATGGGTGAAGCTTTCTTT CASSFGGLDGMGEAFF
TRBJ2-7 NA few TRBV4-3 TGCGCCAGCAGCCAAGATCCAAACAGGCCGCCCTACGAGCAGTACTTC CASSQDPNRPPYEQYF
TRBJ2-3 NA NA TRBV4-1 TGCGCCAGCAGCCCCACCCCTCTAGCCGGGATCACAGATACGCAGTATTTT CASSPTPLAGITDTQYF
TRBJ2-2 NA NA TRBV7-3 TGTGCCAGCAGCTCGGACTCGACGAACACCGGGGAGCTGTTTTTT CASSSDSTNTGELFF
TRBJ2-1 NA many TRBV5-1 TGCGCCAGCAGCGGAACCTGGCCCAATGAGCAGTTCTTC CASSGTWPNEQFF
TRBJ2-7 NA NA TRBV2 TGTGCCAGCAGTGAAACGACCACAGGGGCGGAGGGCTACGAGCAGTACTTC CASSETTTGAEGYEQYF
TRBJ2-7 TRBD1 NA TRBV12-3/TRBV12-4 TGTGCCAGCAGTTTAAACAGGGGCTACGAGCAGTACTTC CASSLNRGYEQYF
TRBJ2-1 TRBD1 once TRBV20-1 TGCAGTGCCTCAGATTGGGGACAGGGGGCGATGGCTGAGCAGTTCTTC CSASDWGQGAMAEQFF
TRBJ2-5 NA NA TRBV6-2/TRBV6-3 TGTGCCAGCCGGTGGGGACGGCAAGAGACCCAGTACTTC CASRWGRQETQYF
TRBJ2-7 NA NA TRBV20-1 TGCAGTATGGGAACAGGGAGGGTGCCGTACGAGCAGTACTTC CSMGTGRVPYEQYF
TRBJ2-1 NA few TRBV5-1 TGCGCCAGCAGTTTCACAGGGAATTCCTACAATGAGCAGTTCTTC CASSFTGNSYNEQFF
TRBJ2-7 NA few TRBV18 TGTGCCAGCTCACCAATCTTCGGGCAGGGATCCTACGAGCAGTACTTC CASSPIFGQGSYEQYF
TRBJ2-5 TRBD2 NA TRBV7-9 TGTGCCAGCAGTACCAAGGGGAGGGGAGAGACCCAGTACTTC CASSTKGRGETQYF
TRBJ2-5 NA NA TRBV9 TGTGCCAGCAGCGTAGGGTGGCCGACAGCCCAAGAGACCCAGTACTTC CASSVGWPTAQETQYF
TRBJ2-1 NA NA TRBV12-3/TRBV12-4 TGTGCCAGCAGTCCCCCCCCCCACACATTATCCTACAATGAGCAGTTCTTC CASSPPPHTLSYNEQFF
TRBJ1-1 TRBD1 few TRBV6-1 TGTGCCAGCAGAAGCGGGACAGCGAACACTGAAGCTTTCTTT CASRSGTANTEAFF
TRBJ2-5 NA NA TRBV7-6 TGTGCCAGCAGCTTAGGAGGGGTTGCGGATAACTTC CASSLGGVADNF
TRBJ2-1 TRBD2 NA TRBV20-1 TGCAGTGCAGCAACTAGCGGGAGCACCAAAATCAATGAGCAGTTCTTC CSAATSGSTKINEQFF
TRBJ2-1 TRBD1 NA TRBV12-3/TRBV12-4 TGTGCCAGCACCCCGGGACAGGGGATCGATGAGCAGTTCTTC CASTPGQGIDEQFF
TRBJ2-1 NA NA TRBV6-5 TGTGCCAGCAGTTACTCGGGTAGGCCTTCTTACAATGAGCAGTTCTTC CASSYSGRPSYNEQFF
TRBJ2-2 NA few TRBV20-1 TGCAGTGCTAGAGGCTTAGATGGGGCGGACCGGGAGCTGTTTTTT CSARGLDGADRELFF
TRBJ1-6 TRBD1 NA TRBV9 TGTGCCAGCAGCGTAGTCGACAGGGGAGGTTCACCCCTCCACTTT CASSVVDRGGSPLHF
TRBJ2-6 TRBD2 once TRBV12-3/TRBV12-4 TGTGCCAGCAGTTCCGGGACTAGCGGGAGGGGCTTTTTTGGGGCCAACGTCCTGACTTTC CASSSGTSGRGFFGANVLTF
TRBJ2-3 TRBD2 NA TRBV11-3 TGTGCCAGCAGCTCTCGGACTAGCGGGCTCACAGATACGCAGTATTTT CASSSRTSGLTDTQYF
TRBJ2-4 TRBD1 few TRBV7-3 TGTGCCAGCAGCACCGGACAGGGAAACATTCAGTACTTC CASSTGQGNIQYF
TRBJ2-4 NA few TRBV11-2 TGTGCCAGCAGCTCCGGGCGGGCTGCAACCCCTCACATTCAGTACTTC CASSSGRAATPHIQYF
TRBJ2-1 TRBD2 NA TRBV5-1 TGCGCCAGCAGCTTCCGTCTAGCGGGCTTCAATGAGCAGTTCTTC CASSFRLAGFNEQFF
TRBJ2-3 NA NA TRBV14 TGTGCCAGCAGCCGGGACCTCCACCGGAGAGATACGCAGTATTTT CASSRDLHRRDTQYF
TRBJ1-1 NA NA TRBV29-1 TGCAGCGTGACCTCTGGGATGAACACTGAAGCTTTCTTT CSVTSGMNTEAFF
TRBJ1-6 TRBD1 NA TRBV10-3 TGTGCCATCAGTGCCCTACCCGCGACAGGGGAGGATTCACCCCTCCACTTT CAISALPATGEDSPLHF
TRBJ2-3 NA few TRBV28 TGTGCCAGCAGTTTGAGGTTGTCGGGCACAGATACGCAGTATTTT CASSLRLSGTDTQYF
TRBJ2-1 TRBD2 many TRBV12-3/TRBV12-4 TGTGCCAGCAGTCGCAGGGGCGGGAGGGCCACTCCCTACAATGAGCAGTTCTTC CASSRRGGRATPYNEQFF